What follows are 28 T cell receptor beta chains derived from one specimen sequenced in a study of cytomegalovirus exposure and HLA in healthy donors. PCR was performed using 60 Vbeta and 13 Jbeta primers. Profiled with immunoSEQ multiplex PCR; TCRdb holds only in-frame clones, not every one. Of approximately 240,000 clones detected, 82% appear once; the ten largest clones hold 5% to 6%. Sequenced: PBMCs. The origin of the receptors is a woman aged 40 to 55 in good health and CMV-seropositive.

The J gene is TRBJ1-1, the V gene TRBV2; maybe TRBD1 (5 bases). CDR3 length: 14 amino acids. From germline, CDR1 is SNHLY and CDR2 FYNNEI. Trimming stripped 6 bases from V and 6 bases from J, with 17 bases between. CDR3 nucleotides: TGTGCCAGCAGAATCCGAACAGGTGGGGCTGAAGCTTTCTTT. Translated: CASRIRTGGAEAFF.

The chain links TRBV5-1 to TRBJ1-1; TRBD1 might be the D (6 bases). Germline CDR1 is SGHRS and CDR2 is YFSETQ. The CDR3 consists of 17 residues. V was cut by 0 bases and J by 1 base, with 16 bases left in between. CDR3 sequence (DNA): TGCGCCAGCAGCTTGGCGATTGGGGGCGACGGGAACACTGAAGCTTTCTTT. Translated: CASSLAIGGDGNTEAFF.

The chain uses TRBV11-3 and TRBJ2-7; 7 bases align to TRBD2. The CDR3 consists of 16 residues. With 1 base clipped from V and 5 bases from J, the junction kept 11 bases outside the gene matches. Germline CDR1 is SGHNT and CDR2 is YENEEA. The CDR3 sequence: CASSLVSGLGIDEQYF. For the CDR3, the DNA is TGTGCCAGCAGCTTAGTCTCCGGACTAGGTATCGACGAGCAGTACTTC. The entire variable domain, with the rest obtained from reference TRBV11-3 and TRBJ2-7, is as follows: EAGVVQSPRYKIIEKKQPVAFWCNPISGHNTLYWYLQNLGQGPELLIRYENEEAVDDSQLPKDRFSAERLKGVDSTLKIQPAELGDSAVYLCASSLVSGLGIDEQYFGPGTRLTVT.

The chain couples TRBV4-3 to TRBJ2-3, with D perhaps matching TRBD1 (6 bases). This CDR3 has 15 residues. Germline values: CDR1 LGHNA, CDR2 YSLEER. The V end was cut by 3 bases, the J end by 3 bases, with 13 bases between. The CDR3 bases are TGCGCCAGCAGCCAGTTACAGGGTTGGACAGATACGCAGTATTTT. Its translation: CASSQLQGWTDTQYF.

A few counts support this clone. The chain employs TRBV5-1 and TRBJ1-6; D may be TRBD1 (5 bases). CDR1 and CDR2 from the germline V gene are SGHRS and YFSETQ. With 0 bases removed from V and 10 bases from J, the gap between germline ends came to 14 bases. The CDR3 is 15 residues long. This CDR3 is CASSLAGGGGSPLHF. CDR3 DNA: TGCGCCAGCAGCTTGGCCGGGGGAGGAGGCTCACCCCTCCACTTT.

This chain links TRBV5-1 with TRBJ1-2, with TRBD1 matching 9 bases. The CDR3 has 13 amino acids. CDR1 is SGHRS and CDR2 is YFSETQ in the germline V gene. J was trimmed by 4 bases and V by 7 bases; bases with no gene match: 5. The CDR3 protein is CASGTGTLYGYTF. In DNA form, the CDR3 reads TGCGCCAGCGGGACAGGGACACTCTATGGCTACACCTTC.

The chain carries TRBV19 and TRBJ1-2; possible D gene TRBD1, 6 bases. V lost 3 bases and J lost 2, with 16 bases in between. The CDR3 is 16 amino acids. Germline CDR1 LNHDA, CDR2 SQIVND (reference sequence). In DNA form, the CDR3 reads TGTGCCAGTAGTATTCTCCGGCACAGGGTCAACTATGGCTACACCTTC. It translates to CASSILRHRVNYGYTF.

Of note for this clone: The junction departs from germline at one end; a sequencing error may be responsible. CDR3 protein: CASSSYRGASSHEQYF. Written as DNA, the CDR3 is TGTGCCAGCAGCTCATATCGGGGGGCCTCCTCCCACGAGCAGTACTTC. The chain links TRBV11-2 to TRBJ2-7, with D possibly TRBD2 on 7 matching bases. CDR3 length: 16 amino acids. Germline CDR1 SGHAT, CDR2 FQNNGV.

V and J are TRBV4-1 and TRBJ2-1; D is uncertain. V lost 0 bases and J lost 2, with 11 bases in between. The CDR3 loop spans 16 amino acids. The germline V gene encodes CDR1 MGHRA and CDR2 YSYEKL. The CDR3 DNA sequence: TGCGCCAGCAGCCAAGATACGCTACGCCCCTACAATGAGCAGTTCTTC. Translated: CASSQDTLRPYNEQFF.

This chain links TRBV7-9 with TRBJ1-1; possible D gene TRBD1, 5 bases. This CDR3 comprises 11 residues. CDR1 SEHNR and CDR2 FQNEAQ come from the germline V gene (reference sequence). Trimming took 2 bases from V and 8 from J, leaving 6 bases between them. CDR3 loop: CASSLQGEAFF. CDR3 bases: TGTGCCAGCAGCTTACAGGGAGAAGCTTTCTTT.

The chain employs TRBV12-5 and TRBJ1-1, with D possibly matching TRBD1 (5 bases). V gave up 3 bases and J gave up 3 bases, with 8 bases separating them. Germline V gives CDR1 LGHNT, CDR2 FRNRAP. The CDR3 consists of 13 residues. The CDR3 nucleotides read TGTGCTAGTGGTTTAGGGGAGGACACTGAAGCTTTCTTT. Amino acid sequence: CASGLGEDTEAFF.

J is TRBJ2-3 and V is TRBV18; D may be TRBD1 (5 bases). Trimming left V 0 bases short and J 4 bases short, with 8 bases between. The CDR3 spans 14 residues. The germline CDR1 and CDR2 sequences are KGHSH and LQKENI. The CDR3 DNA reads TGTGCCAGCTCACCACCGGGCAGGGCAGATACGCAGTATTTT. Encoded protein: CASSPPGRADTQYF.

V usage is TRBV7-2 and J usage is TRBJ2-2; 8 bases align to TRBD1. The CDR3 spans 16 residues. The germline gives CDR1 SGHTA, CDR2 FQGNSA. V lost 6 bases, J lost 1 base, and 7 bases stayed unmatched. The CDR3 here is CASRRPGQVNTGELFF. The CDR3, as DNA: TGTGCCAGCAGGAGGCCGGGACAGGTGAACACCGGGGAGCTGTTTTTT.

Regarding this clone: The same CDR3 also results from other DNA sequences found in this sample. V and J are TRBV5-4 and TRBJ2-5; maybe TRBD2 (6 bases). Germline V lookup: CDR1 SGHNT, CDR2 YYREEE (reference sequence). The ends were cut back, 0 bases at V and 4 bases at J, with 13 bases in the middle. The CDR3 loop spans 15 amino acids. The CDR3 region is CASSLGGGVGETQYF. The CDR3 region has the DNA TGTGCCAGCAGCTTGGGAGGCGGGGTTGGAGAGACCCAGTACTTC.

The genes are TRBV18 and TRBJ1-5; D remains unclear. Germline CDR1 reads KGHSH; CDR2 reads LQKENI. V lost 1 base and J lost 5, with 9 bases in between. There are 14 residues in the CDR3. The chain's CDR3 is CASSPLKSDQPQHF. The CDR3 DNA follows: TGTGCCAGCTCACCACTCAAAAGCGATCAGCCCCAGCATTTT.

The chain is built from TRBV5-4 and TRBJ2-1; a weak D match, TRBD2 (6 bases). The CDR3 covers 15 residues. Germline-derived CDR1 and CDR2 are SGHNT and YYREEE (reference sequence). With 4 bases removed from V and 4 bases from J, the gap between germline ends came to 15 bases. Here the CDR3 reads CASSPPRGEYNEQFF. In nucleotides, the CDR3 is TGTGCCAGCAGCCCCCCCCGCGGGGAATACAATGAGCAGTTCTTC. The variable domain in full, completed from reference TRBV5-4 and TRBJ2-1, reads ETGVTQSPTHLIKTRGQQVTLRCSSQSGHNTVSWYQQALGQGPQFIFQYYREEENGRGNFPPRFSGLQFPNYSSELNVNALELDDSALYLCASSPPRGEYNEQFFGPGTRLTVL.

The V call is TRBV5-4, the J call TRBJ2-2; a possible D gene is TRBD2 (6 bases). The germline V gene has CDR1 SGHNT and CDR2 YYREEE (reference sequence). The germline V and J ends were trimmed by 3 bases and 5 bases, with 11 bases remaining between them. This CDR3 region has 14 residues. The CDR3 spells CASSWDSGTGELFF. The CDR3 bases are TGTGCCAGCAGCTGGGATAGCGGTACCGGGGAGCTGTTTTTT.

This chain links TRBV7-9 with TRBJ1-1; D unclear. CDR3 length: 12 residues. The ends were cut back, 3 bases at V and 1 base at J, with 3 bases in the middle. CDR1 SEHNR and CDR2 FQNEAQ come from the germline V gene (reference sequence). CDR3 DNA: TGTGCCAGCAGCTTCGGGAACACTGAAGCTTTCTTT. This gives the protein CASSFGNTEAFF.

The gene calls are TRBV5-6 and TRBJ1-2; D remains unclear. The V and J ends lost 0 bases and 7 bases respectively, with 7 bases between them. The length of the CDR3 is 12 residues. Germline V gene sequence: CDR1 SGHDT, CDR2 YYEEEE. The CDR3 bases are TGTGCCAGCAGCTTGGGGGCGGGTGGCTACACCTTC. Translated, it gives CASSLGAGGYTF.

The V call is TRBV2, the J call TRBJ1-5, with a tentative D call TRBD1 (6 bases). V was cut by 4 bases and J by 7 bases, with 17 bases left in between. The germline gives CDR1 SNHLY, CDR2 FYNNEI. The CDR3 runs 15 residues. The CDR3 loop is CASSGGGRAAQPQHF. The CDR3 DNA reads as TGTGCCAGCAGTGGAGGGGGTAGGGCGGCACAGCCCCAGCATTTT.

CDR3 DNA sequence: TGTGCCAGCAGTTTCGGGGGGGCCCCTAATGCGCAGTATTTT. Protein: CASSFGGAPNAQYF. The J gene is TRBJ2-3, the V gene TRBV28, with TRBD2 matching over 8 bases. Losses at the gene ends were 3 bases for V and 10 bases for J; bases not matched to a gene: 9. Per germline, CDR1 MDHEN and CDR2 SYDVKM. The CDR3 consists of 14 residues.

V usage is TRBV19 and J usage is TRBJ2-3; D perhaps matches TRBD1 (5 bases). The CDR3 extends over 14 amino acids. V shed 3 bases and J shed 7 bases, with 14 bases lying between them. In germline, CDR1 is LNHDA, CDR2 SQIVND (reference sequence). In DNA form, the CDR3 reads TGTGCCAGTAGTATGGTGACAGACCACCATACGCAGTATTTT. Residues: CASSMVTDHHTQYF.

The J gene is TRBJ2-5, the V gene TRBV7-2, with 8 bases fitting TRBD2. The DNA matches TRBJ2-7 better at its end, which makes the J call doubtful. Germline loops: CDR1 SGHTA, CDR2 FQGNSA. The length of the CDR3 is 15 residues. CDR3 loop: CASSLPTSAPYEQYF. Written as DNA, the CDR3 is TGTGCCAGCAGCTTGCCGACTAGCGCTCCCTACGAGCAGTACTTC.

This chain connects TRBV29-1 to TRBJ2-1, with 9 nucleotides matching TRBD2. Germline V CDR1 and CDR2: SQVTM, ANQGSEA. Trimming at V came to 5 bases and at J to 4 bases, leaving 6 bases not matched to a gene. The CDR3 totals 14 residues. The CDR3 DNA follows: TGCAGCGTTTCACTAGCGGGTGGTTACAATGAGCAGTTCTTC. This codes for CSVSLAGGYNEQFF.

This chain connects TRBV30 to TRBJ1-2; TRBD1 matches at 10 bases. The CDR3 length is 14 residues. Germline V gene data show CDR1 as GTSNPN and CDR2 as SVGIG (reference sequence). V lost 2 bases, J lost 6 bases, and 6 bases stayed unmatched. As DNA, the CDR3 is TGTGCCTGGAGTATTCTGACAGGGGGCAATGGCTACACCTTC. This codes for CAWSILTGGNGYTF.

The chain couples TRBV25-1 to TRBJ1-4, with D perhaps matching TRBD1 (6 bases). This CDR3 spans 17 amino acids. V was pared by 1 base and J by 0 bases, with 12 bases between. CDR1 and CDR2 from the germline V gene are MGHDK and SYGVNS. The CDR3 sequence: CASSELGGTTTNEKLFF. The CDR3 DNA reads TGTGCCAGCAGTGAATTGGGAGGGACAACAACTAATGAAAAACTGTTTTTT.

This chain connects TRBV15 to TRBJ2-5; 7 bases line up with TRBD2. CDR3 length equals 16 residues. The V segment lost 1 base and the J segment 2 bases; nucleotides outside the gene matches: 7. Per germline, CDR1 LNHNV and CDR2 YYDKDF (reference sequence). The DNA for the CDR3 is TGTGCCACCAGCAGAGGGGGGACCGGGGGGCAAGAGACCCAGTACTTC. This sequence encodes CATSRGGTGGQETQYF.

The chain has TRBV7-9 and TRBJ2-7; tentatively, D is TRBD1 (5 bases). CDR1 is SEHNR and CDR2 is FQNEAQ in the germline V gene (reference sequence). CDR3 size: 14 residues. Between the trimmed V and J ends, which lost 1 base and 0 bases, there was a span of 7 bases. The CDR3 coding sequence is TGTGCCAGCAGCTTAGTAGGGGACTCCTACGAGCAGTACTTC. Residues: CASSLVGDSYEQYF.